This TCR beta chain was sequenced for a study of blood T cell repertoires in COVID-19. Across the study: Italy, Spain and the United States were the sources of the convalescent and acute COVID-19 samples. PBMCs, B-cell-depleted T cells, or T cells were the source of the cDNA or gDNA that made up the material.

The CDR3 is 13 residues long. Trimming shortened V by 5 bases and J by 0 bases, and 10 bases separated the two germline ends. The germline gives CDR1 DFQATT, CDR2 SNEGSKA (reference sequence). How the authors handled the data: The authors estimated nucleated cell counts from reference gene primer amplification. The repertoire was sequenced with immunoSEQ multiplex PCR; TCRdb's copy has only in-frame clones and lacks some. D and trimming come from the DNA, and the V and J calls and clone size come from that table. The sample shows 150,000 or so clones, less than 95% of them seen only once. The genes are TRBV20-1 and TRBJ1-1; no definite D call. Sequences were obtained from peripheral blood. The TCR originated in a man aged 50 or older with acute or convalescent COVID-19. The CDR3 sequence is CSARDNMNTEAFF. CDR3 DNA sequence: TGCAGTGCTCGTGATAACATGAACACTGAAGCTTTCTTT.